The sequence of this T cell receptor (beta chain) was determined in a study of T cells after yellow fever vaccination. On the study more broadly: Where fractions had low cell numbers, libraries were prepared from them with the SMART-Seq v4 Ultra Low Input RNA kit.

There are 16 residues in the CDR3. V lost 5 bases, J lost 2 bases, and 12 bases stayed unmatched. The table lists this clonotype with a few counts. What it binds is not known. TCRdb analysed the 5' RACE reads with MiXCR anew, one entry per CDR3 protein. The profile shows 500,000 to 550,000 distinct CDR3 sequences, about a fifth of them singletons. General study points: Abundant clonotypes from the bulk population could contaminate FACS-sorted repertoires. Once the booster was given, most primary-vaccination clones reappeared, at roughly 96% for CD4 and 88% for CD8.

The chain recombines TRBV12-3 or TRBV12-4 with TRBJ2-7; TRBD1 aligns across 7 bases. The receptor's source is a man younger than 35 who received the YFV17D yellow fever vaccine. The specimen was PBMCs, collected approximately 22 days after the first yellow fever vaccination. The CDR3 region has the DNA TGTGCCAGCAGTATACCGGACAGGCCATTAGCCTACGAGCAGTACGTC. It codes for CASSIPDRPLAYEQYV.